Here is one TCR beta chain with its context. Its antigen is not identified. This entry comes from a study of shared clonotypes between healthy human individuals. Study outcomes and limitations: Rarefaction revealed incomplete sorted-subset sequencing despite large depth.

This CDR3 contains 14 residues. V dropped 0 bases and J dropped 1 base, with 7 bases sitting between them. Germline lookup yields CDR1 SGHRS and CDR2 YFSETQ. Assay: immunoSEQ multiplex PCR; the TCRdb copy retains only in-frame clones and omits some. The repertoire holds some 2,400,000 clones, with roughly 95% as singletons. This clonotype was sampled from a young man in good health. The chain has TRBV5-1 and TRBJ2-5, with D unclear. The sequenced sample was naive CD4+ T cells sorted from blood. The subset: CD45RA+ positively selected. The CDR3 region is CASSLDSFQETQYF. The CDR3 coding sequence is TGCGCCAGCAGCTTGGACTCATTCCAAGAGACCCAGTACTTC.